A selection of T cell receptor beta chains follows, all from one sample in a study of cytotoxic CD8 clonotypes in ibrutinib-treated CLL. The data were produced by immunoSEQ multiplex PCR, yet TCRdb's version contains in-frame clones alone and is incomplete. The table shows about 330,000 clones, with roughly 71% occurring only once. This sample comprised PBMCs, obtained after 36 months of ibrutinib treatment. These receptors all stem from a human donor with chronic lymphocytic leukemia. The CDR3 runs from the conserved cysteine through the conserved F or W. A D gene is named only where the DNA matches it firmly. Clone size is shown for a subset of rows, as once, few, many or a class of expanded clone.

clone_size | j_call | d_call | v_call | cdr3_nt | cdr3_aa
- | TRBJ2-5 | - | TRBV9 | TGTGCCAGCAGCTTCCATGTGGCCGGGGAGACCCAGTACTTC | CASSFHVAGETQYF
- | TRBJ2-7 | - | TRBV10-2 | TGCGCCAGCAGCATTCAGGGCTACGAGCAGTACTTC | CASSIQGYEQYF
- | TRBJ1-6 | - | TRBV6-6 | TGTGCCAGCAGTTATTGGGAAGATAATTCACCCCTCCACTTT | CASSYWEDNSPLHF
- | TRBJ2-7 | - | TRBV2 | TGTGCCAGCAGTGTCAGAGATTACGAGCAGTACTTC | CASSVRDYEQYF
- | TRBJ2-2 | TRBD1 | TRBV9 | TGTGCCAGCAGCCCAACAGGGGACACCGGGGAGCTGTTTTTT | CASSPTGDTGELFF
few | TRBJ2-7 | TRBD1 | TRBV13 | TGTGCCAGCAGCTACAGGGGGTCCCTCGAGCAGTACTTC | CASSYRGSLEQYF
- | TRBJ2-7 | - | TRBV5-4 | TGTGCCAGCAGCCACGCCAACGAGCAGTACTTC | CASSHANEQYF
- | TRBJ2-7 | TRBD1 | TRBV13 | TGTGCCAGCAGCCAATCCCAAGGACAGGGGCGCTACGAGCAGTACTTC | CASSQSQGQGRYEQYF
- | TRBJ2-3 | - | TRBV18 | TGTGCCAGCTCACCACCCCTGCAGGGCACAGATACGCAGTATTTT | CASSPPLQGTDTQYF
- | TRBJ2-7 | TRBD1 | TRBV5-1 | TGCGCCAGCAGCCTAGGACAGGTAAAGGCCTACGAGCAGTACTTC | CASSLGQVKAYEQYF
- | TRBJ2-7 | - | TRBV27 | TGTGCCAGCAGACGAAGTCTGGGGGCCGAGCAGTACTTC | CASRRSLGAEQYF
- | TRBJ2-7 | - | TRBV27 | TGTGCCAGCAGTCAGGGTTACGAGCAGTACTTC | CASSQGYEQYF
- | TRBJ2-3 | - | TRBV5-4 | TGTGCCAGCAGCCCTGGACGGGACCTCATTACAGATACGCAGTATTTT | CASSPGRDLITDTQYF
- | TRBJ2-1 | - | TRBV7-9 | TGTGCCAGCAGCCACGGACTTTCGAACTACAATGAGCAGTTCTTC | CASSHGLSNYNEQFF
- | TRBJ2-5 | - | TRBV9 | TGTGCCAGCAGCATTTTCGAGACCCAGTACTTC | CASSIFETQYF
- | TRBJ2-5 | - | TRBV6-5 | TGTGCCAGCAGTTACTGGAGTACGCCCCTGGAGACCCAGTACTTC | CASSYWSTPLETQYF
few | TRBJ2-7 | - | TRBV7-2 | TGTGCCAGCAGCTTAGCGGGGTACGGGGAGCAGTACTTC | CASSLAGYGEQYF
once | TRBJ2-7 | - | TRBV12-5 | TGTGCTAGTGGTTTGGTAAGGGCAGCCCACGAGCAGTACTTC | CASGLVRAAHEQYF
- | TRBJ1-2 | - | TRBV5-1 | TGCGCCAGCAGCCCAGGGGCCGATCGCGGATTAGTTGGCTACACCTTC | CASSPGADRGLVGYTF
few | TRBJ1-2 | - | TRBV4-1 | TGCGCCAGCAGCCGGTCACCAGGGAAAGTGAACTATGGCTACACCTTC | CASSRSPGKVNYGYTF
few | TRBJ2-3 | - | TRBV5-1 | TGCGCCAGCAGCTTGCTGGGAGTCACAGATACGCAGTATTTT | CASSLLGVTDTQYF
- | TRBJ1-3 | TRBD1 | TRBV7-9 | TGTGCCAGCAGCTTAGATCTGGGGGACAGATTGGGAAACACCATATATTTT | CASSLDLGDRLGNTIYF
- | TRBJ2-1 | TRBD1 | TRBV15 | TGTGCCACCAGCAGCGGACAGGAAATCAATGAGCAGTTCTTC | CATSSGQEINEQFF
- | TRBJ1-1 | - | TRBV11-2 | TGTGCCAGCAGCTTAGTTAGATTTGGGGCTGAAGCTTTCTTT | CASSLVRFGAEAFF
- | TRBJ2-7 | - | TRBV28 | TGTGCCAGCAGTTTATACAGGGTAACCGACTACGAGCAGTACTTC | CASSLYRVTDYEQYF
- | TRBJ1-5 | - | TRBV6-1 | TGTGCCAGCAGTGATCCCCCCGACCGGCCCCAGCATTTT | CASSDPPDRPQHF
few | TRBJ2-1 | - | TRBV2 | TGTGCCAGCCGGAGGAGACAGGAATTCTACAATGAGCAGTTCTTC | CASRRRQEFYNEQFF
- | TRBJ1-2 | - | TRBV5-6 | TGTGCCAGCAGCTTGGCCCTGAAGCTCGATGGCTACACCTTC | CASSLALKLDGYTF
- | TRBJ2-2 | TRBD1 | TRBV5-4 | TGTGCCAGCAGCCCAGGGGGCGCGAACACCGGGGAGCTGTTTTTT | CASSPGGANTGELFF
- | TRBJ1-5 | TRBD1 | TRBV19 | TGTGCCAGTAGTATATACCGAGGGACAGGGAACAATCAGCCCCAGCATTTT | CASSIYRGTGNNQPQHF
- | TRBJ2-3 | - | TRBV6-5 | TGTGCCAGCAGTTACTCGATTTTGGGGGTAGATACGCAGTATTTT | CASSYSILGVDTQYF
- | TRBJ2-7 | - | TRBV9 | TGTGCCAGCAGCACCTCCCCGGGGGAGAAGCAGCAGTACTTC | CASSTSPGEKQQYF
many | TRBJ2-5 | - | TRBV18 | TGTGCCAGCTCACCGGCCCAAGAGACCCAGTACTTC | CASSPAQETQYF
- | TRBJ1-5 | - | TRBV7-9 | TGTGCCAGCAGCATAGGGGGGGTCCTTAGCAATCAGCCCCAGCATTTT | CASSIGGVLSNQPQHF
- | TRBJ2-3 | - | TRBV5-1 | TGCGCCAGCAGCCGGGACTCGGTAGATACGCAGTATTTT | CASSRDSVDTQYF
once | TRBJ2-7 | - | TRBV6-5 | TGTGCCAGCAGTGTCACCTACGAGCAGTACTTC | CASSVTYEQYF
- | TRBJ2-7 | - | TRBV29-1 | TGCAGCGTTGCAGGGCTCTACGAGCAGTACTTC | CSVAGLYEQYF
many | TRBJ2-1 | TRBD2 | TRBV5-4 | TGTGCCAGCAGCTCGGGACTAGAGGTCTATGAGCAGTTCTTC | CASSSGLEVYEQFF
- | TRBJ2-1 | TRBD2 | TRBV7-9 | TGTGCCAGCAGCTTACGGAATGGGACTAGCGGGGGCCGTTACAATGAGCAGTTCTTC | CASSLRNGTSGGRYNEQFF
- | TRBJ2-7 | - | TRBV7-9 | TGTGCCAGCACCTTCTCATGGGGTGAAGAGCAGTACTTC | CASTFSWGEEQYF
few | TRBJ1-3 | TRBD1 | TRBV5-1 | TGCGCCAGCAGCTTGGTTGCCAGGGGGCTAGACACCATATATTTT | CASSLVARGLDTIYF
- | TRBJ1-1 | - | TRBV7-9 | TGTGCCAGCAGCTTATTCCCTGAGAACACTGAAGCTTTCTTT | CASSLFPENTEAFF
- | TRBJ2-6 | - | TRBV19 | TGTGCCAGTACTACTATCCCTATAGGGCGATCTGCGCCCAACGTCCTGACTTTC | CASTTIPIGRSAPNVLTF
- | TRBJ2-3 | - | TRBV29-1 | TGCAGCGTTGCCACAACGGAAACAGATACGCAGTATTTT | CSVATTETDTQYF
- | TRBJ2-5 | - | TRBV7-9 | TGTGCCAGCAGCTTGGGCCAGACCTCCCAAGAGACCCAGTACTTC | CASSLGQTSQETQYF
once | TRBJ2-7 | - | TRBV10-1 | TGCGCCAGCAGTGAGGTCCAGGGGTACGAGCAGTACTTC | CASSEVQGYEQYF
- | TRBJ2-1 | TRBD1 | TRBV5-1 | TGCGCCAGCAGCTTGGGACTGCCGGGACAGGTGTCCTACAATGAGCAGTTCTTC | CASSLGLPGQVSYNEQFF
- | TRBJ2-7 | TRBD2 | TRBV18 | TGTGCCAGCTCACCAGAGCTAGCGGTCCCGGAGCAGTACTTC | CASSPELAVPEQYF
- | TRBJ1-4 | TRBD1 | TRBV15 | TGTGCCACCAGCGAGGAAGGGACAGGGCAACAAAAACTGTTTTTT | CATSEEGTGQQKLFF
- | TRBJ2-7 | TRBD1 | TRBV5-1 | TGCGCCAGCAGCTTGGGGACAGGGGTGGCCTACGAGCAGTACTTC | CASSLGTGVAYEQYF
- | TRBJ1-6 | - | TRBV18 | TGTGCCAGCTCACCAGCTTTCGTCCCACCCCTCCACTTT | CASSPAFVPPLHF